Shown below are 10 T cell receptor beta chains from a single sample sequenced in a study of T cells after yellow fever vaccination. TCRdb used MiXCR to reprocess the 5' RACE reads, holding one entry per CDR3 protein. This sample has about 550,000 distinct CDR3 sequences, with 15% to 20% found just once. Sequencing used PBMCs, obtained 15 days after the yellow fever booster vaccination. The source is a man aged 25-40 years who received the YFV17D yellow fever vaccine.

This clonotype was counted a few times. The rearrangement joins TRBV7-2 to TRBJ2-3; tentative D call: TRBD2 (5 bases). V was trimmed by 2 bases and J by 3 bases, leaving 12 bases between them. The CDR3 runs 15 residues. CDR1 is SGHTA and CDR2 is FQGNSA in the germline V gene. CDR3 sequence: CASSLTGINTDTQYF. CDR3 bases: TGTGCCAGCAGCTTAACCGGGATCAATACAGATACGCAGTATTTT.

This clonotype has only a few counts. The CDR3 loop reads CSRAGGGTQYF. The CDR3 nucleotides read TGCAGCAGAGCGGGAGGGGGCACGCAGTATTTT. The chain employs TRBV20-1 and TRBJ2-3, with TRBD2 matching 10 bases. CDR3 length: 11 amino acids. Germline CDR1 reads DFQATT; CDR2 reads SNEGSKA (reference sequence).

This clonotype was seen a few times. The chain joins TRBV4-3 to TRBJ2-1; TRBD2 agrees at 11 bases. Per germline, CDR1 LGHNA and CDR2 YSLEER. This CDR3 has 16 amino acids. V lost 5 bases to trimming and J lost 2 bases; unmatched junction nucleotides: 5. DNA of the CDR3: TGCGCCAGCAGCGCACTAGCGGGAGTTGCCTACAATGAGCAGTTCTTC. This codes for CASSALAGVAYNEQFF.

The CDR3 here is CASSFTGTSGETQYF. CDR3 DNA sequence: TGTGCCAGCAGCTTTACCGGGACTAGCGGAGAGACCCAGTACTTC. The chain combines TRBV7-9 with TRBJ2-5; 11 nucleotides match TRBD2. CDR3 length equals 15 residues. The germline V gene has CDR1 SEHNR and CDR2 FQNEAQ (reference sequence). The V gene end was trimmed by 3 bases and the J gene end by 4 bases; junction bases not matched to a gene: 4.

The chain carries TRBV7-2 and TRBJ2-2; 7 bases agree with TRBD1. The CDR3 spans 15 residues. V lost 4 bases, J lost 4 bases, and 6 bases stayed unmatched. Looked up from germline, CDR1 is SGHTA and CDR2 is FQGNSA. Here the CDR3 reads CASSSKTGFTGELFF. The DNA of the CDR3 is TGTGCCAGCAGCTCTAAGACAGGGTTCACCGGGGAGCTGTTTTTT.

The chain employs TRBV7-9 and TRBJ2-1; D gene ambiguous. Germline V gives CDR1 SEHNR, CDR2 FQNEAQ (reference sequence). The CDR3 totals 14 residues. Trimming took off 0 bases at V and 8 bases at J, with 11 bases between the two ends. CDR3 sequence (DNA): TGTGCCAGCAGCTTAGCCCAGAATTCACATGAGCAGTTCTTC. Translated, it gives CASSLAQNSHEQFF.

The chain carries TRBV20-1 and TRBJ2-2; the D gene is possibly TRBD2 (5 bases). CDR3 size: 14 residues. V was trimmed by 5 bases and J by 4 bases, leaving 14 bases between them. Germline V gives CDR1 DFQATT, CDR2 SNEGSKA (reference sequence). CDR3 region: CSALGSVSTGELFF. The CDR3 DNA reads TGCAGTGCTCTTGGTAGCGTGAGCACCGGGGAGCTGTTTTTT.

This chain links TRBV27 with TRBJ2-7; 13 positions agree with TRBD2. The CDR3 has 14 residues. The germline V gene has CDR1 MNHEY and CDR2 SMNVEV (reference sequence). Germline trimming cut 7 bases from V and 3 bases from J; bases unmatched to any gene: 3. The CDR3 sequence: CASKLAGGGYEQYF. CDR3 in DNA: TGTGCCAGCAAACTAGCGGGAGGGGGCTACGAGCAGTACTTC.

This clonotype was detected a few times. The chain has TRBV20-1 and TRBJ2-5; 11 nucleotides line up with TRBD2. CDR3 length: 13 residues. Trimming removed 7 bases from V and 7 bases from J; junction bases left unmatched: 8. Germline V CDR1 and CDR2: DFQATT, SNEGSKA (reference sequence). In DNA, the CDR3 is TGCAGTGTTGACCTAGCGGGAGGAGCGACCCAGTACTTC. Residues: CSVDLAGGATQYF.

This clonotype was observed a handful of times. J is TRBJ1-1 and V is TRBV18, with D uncertain. This CDR3 has 14 residues. The ends were cut back, 5 bases at V and 4 bases at J, with 14 bases in the middle. Germline V gene sequence: CDR1 KGHSH, CDR2 LQKENI. The CDR3: CASSTSPGGTEAFF. CDR3 nucleotide sequence: TGTGCCAGCTCAACTTCTCCTGGCGGCACTGAAGCTTTCTTT.